The entry that follows covers one T cell receptor beta chain sequence. Its antigen remains unidentified. The donor group consisted entirely of healthy Caucasians. TCRdb redid the calling of the 5' RACE reads with MiXCR, one entry per CDR3 protein. The sample includes 500,000 to 650,000 distinct CDR3 sequences, under 25% seen only once; the top ten take around 0.47%. The CDR3 loop spans 14 amino acids. Per the germline V gene, CDR1 is ENHRY and CDR2 is SYGVKD. The V end was cut by 6 bases, the J end by 0 bases, with 11 bases between. This sample stems from a study of identical twins. Findings and limits, study-wide: Insertions ran lower in abundant cord blood beta clonotypes, though not in memory repertoires. Modelling underestimated the level of out-of-frame TCR alpha sharing observed in monozygotic twins.

A further study also used this sample, focusing on yellow fever vaccine responses in identical twins. This second study notes: Twins reportedly mounted vaccine T cell responses that seemed partly convergent, partly personalized.

This chain links TRBV10-3 with TRBJ2-5; D is possibly TRBD1 (7 bases). The sequenced sample consisted of CD4+ T cells sorted from blood. The TCR sequence derives from a woman between 18 and 30 years old in good health. The CDR3 is CAIRRDRDQETQYF. CDR3 DNA sequence: TGTGCCATCAGGCGGGACAGAGACCAAGAGACCCAGTACTTC.